These 9 T cell receptor beta chains were all obtained from the same sample, sequenced in a study of PD-1 blockade in mismatch repair-deficient tumors. Here immunoSEQ multiplex PCR was the method, and the copy in TCRdb shows in-frame clones only, minus some. This table holds around 40,000 clones, about 85% found once. Sequencing used peripheral blood, obtained roughly 75 weeks after starting pembrolizumab. The receptors originated from an adult with mismatch repair-deficient cancer.

This clone was recorded once. The V call is TRBV27, the J call TRBJ1-5; D call uncertain. The CDR3 is 16 amino acids. Germline V CDR1 and CDR2: MNHEY, SMNVEV (reference sequence). V was clipped by 2 bases and J by 2 bases, with 13 bases between them. CDR3 sequence reads: CASSLIAGDGNQPQHF. The CDR3 region has the DNA TGTGCCAGCAGTTTAATCGCAGGTGATGGCAATCAGCCCCAGCATTTT.

This chain connects TRBV2 to TRBJ1-1; TRBD1 might be the D (5 bases). The CDR3 totals 16 residues. Germline V CDR1 and CDR2: SNHLY, FYNNEI. V was clipped by 7 bases and J by 0 bases, with 18 bases between them. As DNA, the CDR3 is TGTGCCAGCACCCCCGTCCTGACAGTCGTGAACACTGAAGCTTTCTTT. This codes for CASTPVLTVVNTEAFF.

This sequence joins TRBV5-1 and TRBJ1-1; the D is unclear. CDR1 is SGHRS, CDR2 YFSETQ, per germline. Trimming took off 2 bases at V and 2 bases at J, with 1 base between the two ends. This CDR3 comprises 11 residues. DNA of the CDR3: TGCGCCAGCAGCTTAAACACTGAAGCTTTCTTT. Translation: CASSLNTEAFF. The full variable domain, with the rest looked up from reference TRBV5-1 and TRBJ1-1, is KAGVTQTPRYLIKTRGQQVTLSCSPISGHRSVSWYQQTPGQGLQFLFEYFSETQRNKGNFPGRFSGRQFSNSRSEMNVSTLELGDSALYLCASSLNTEAFFGQGTRLTVV.

The V and J genes are TRBV11-2 and TRBJ2-6; D ambiguous. The CDR3 covers 17 residues. V lost 1 base to trimming and J lost 4 bases, with 14 bases between them. Germline-derived CDR1 and CDR2 are SGHAT and FQNNGV. The CDR3 spells CASSLVPSWSGANVLTF. CDR3 in DNA: TGTGCCAGCAGCTTAGTCCCTTCTTGGTCCGGGGCCAACGTCCTGACTTTC.

This sequence joins TRBV5-1 and TRBJ2-7; perhaps TRBD2 as D (7 bases). Trimming removed 0 bases from V and 5 bases from J, with 15 bases in between. Per the germline V gene, CDR1 is SGHRS and CDR2 is YFSETQ. The CDR3 is 15 residues long. The CDR3 protein is CASSLERGAVNEQYF. Here the CDR3 DNA reads TGCGCCAGCAGCTTGGAACGGGGGGCTGTCAACGAGCAGTACTTC. The whole variable domain, remainder taken from reference TRBV5-1 and TRBJ2-7, is KAGVTQTPRYLIKTRGQQVTLSCSPISGHRSVSWYQQTPGQGLQFLFEYFSETQRNKGNFPGRFSGRQFSNSRSEMNVSTLELGDSALYLCASSLERGAVNEQYFGPGTRLTVT.

The rearrangement joins TRBV11-2 to TRBJ2-1, with 8 bases matching TRBD1. The length of the CDR3 is 15 residues. CDR1 SGHAT and CDR2 FQNNGV come from the germline V gene. V lost 1 base to trimming and J lost 12 bases; unmatched junction nucleotides: 11. The CDR3 is CASSLATGAGLPQFF. The CDR3 coding sequence is TGTGCCAGCAGCTTAGCGACAGGGGCTGGCTTGCCGCAGTTCTTC.

DNA of the CDR3: TGTGCCAGCAGCTCCGGGACTAGCGGGAGCGGCTACAATGAGCAGTTCTTC. Protein: CASSSGTSGSGYNEQFF. The rearrangement joins TRBV13 to TRBJ2-1, with 14 bases matching TRBD2. With 4 bases clipped from V and 3 bases from J, the junction kept 5 bases outside the gene matches. Germline V gives CDR1 PRHDT, CDR2 FYEKMQ (reference sequence). This CDR3 has 17 amino acids.

V and J are TRBV27 and TRBJ1-5; perhaps TRBD1 as D (5 bases). Germline lookup yields CDR1 MNHEY and CDR2 SMNVEV (reference sequence). Trimming stripped 5 bases from V and 2 bases from J, with 16 bases between. The CDR3 consists of 16 residues. The CDR3 nucleotides are TGTGCCAGCAGTGGTTCGGTCGGGGGTGGCAATCAGCCCCAGCATTTT. Translated, it gives CASSGSVGGGNQPQHF.

The chain links TRBV12-1 to TRBJ2-3; the DNA was not used to check the table's D call, TRBD2. TRBV12-1 is flagged as a pseudogene. The CDR3 consists of 15 residues. CDR3 sequence reads: CASSLPGGDTDTQYF. Here the CDR3 DNA reads TGTGCCAGCAGCCTCCCGGGAGGTGACACAGATACGCAGTATTTT.